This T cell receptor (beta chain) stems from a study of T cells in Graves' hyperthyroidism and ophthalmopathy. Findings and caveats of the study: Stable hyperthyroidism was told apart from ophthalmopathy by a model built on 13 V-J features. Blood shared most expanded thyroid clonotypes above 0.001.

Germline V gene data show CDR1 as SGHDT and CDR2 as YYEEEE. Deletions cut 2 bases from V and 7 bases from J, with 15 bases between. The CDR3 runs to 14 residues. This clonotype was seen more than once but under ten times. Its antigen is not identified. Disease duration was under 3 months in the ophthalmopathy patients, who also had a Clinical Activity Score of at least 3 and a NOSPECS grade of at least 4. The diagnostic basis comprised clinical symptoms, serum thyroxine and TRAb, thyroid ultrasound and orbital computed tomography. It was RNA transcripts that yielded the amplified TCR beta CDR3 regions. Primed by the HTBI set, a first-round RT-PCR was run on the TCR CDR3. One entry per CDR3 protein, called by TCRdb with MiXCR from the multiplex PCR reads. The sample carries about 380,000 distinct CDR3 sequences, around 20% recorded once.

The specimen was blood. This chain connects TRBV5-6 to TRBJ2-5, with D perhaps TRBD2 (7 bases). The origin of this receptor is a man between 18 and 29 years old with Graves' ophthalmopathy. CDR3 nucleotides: TGTGCCAGCAGCTTCGAGGGGGGGTCGGGGACCCAGTACTTC. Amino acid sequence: CASSFEGGSGTQYF. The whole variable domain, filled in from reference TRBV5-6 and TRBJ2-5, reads DAGVTQSPTHLIKTRGQQVTLRCSPKSGHDTVSWYQQALGQGPQFIFQYYEEEERQRGNFPDRFSGHQFPNYSSELNVNALLLGDSALYLCASSFEGGSGTQYFGPGTRLLVL.